The rows below give T cell receptor beta chains drawn from one sample of a study of T cells expressing NK-cell markers. TCRdb re-called the 5' RACE reads and catalogs CDR3 proteins one per entry, DNA excluded. The specimen's table records under 35,000 distinct CDR3 sequences. Material for sequencing was blood T cells: a sorted CD56 or NKG2C T cell subset, CD4+ or CD8+ T cells, or bulk PBMC T cells (not recorded which). These receptors all come from a woman between 18 and 70 years old in good health. The CDR3 runs from the conserved cysteine through the conserved F or W.

TRBJ2-1	TRBV7-9	CASSQGTMNLVNEQFF
TRBJ2-1	TRBV5-1	CASREDSGKLIYNEQFF
TRBJ2-5	TRBV20-1	CSAPSGVGQETQYF
TRBJ1-1	TRBV4-1	CASSPGLGRENTEAFF
TRBJ2-3	TRBV5-6	CASGYSDTQYF
TRBJ2-1	TRBV12-3/TRBV12-4	CASSRPGQEQFF
TRBJ1-4	TRBV12-3/TRBV12-4	CASSETEVREKLFF
TRBJ1-3	TRBV29-1	CSVGQGRSGNTIYF
TRBJ2-2	TRBV5-1	CASSSTSGSTGELFF
TRBJ2-2	TRBV6-5	CASSYSEGQVLSVELFF
TRBJ2-1	TRBV11-2	CASSPGTSGRDEQFF
TRBJ1-1	TRBV7-7	CASLVRGVPEAFF
TRBJ1-5	TRBV5-1	CASSLRDRGRKGNQPQHF
TRBJ1-2	TRBV5-5	CASSLIGYRVGYTF
TRBJ2-7	TRBV3-1	CASSQDHVGLAGGTPYEQYF
TRBJ2-1	TRBV12-3/TRBV12-4	CASSLDDGRAAEQFF
TRBJ2-4	TRBV5-1	CASSPFGSGGAGAKNIQYF
TRBJ2-5	TRBV7-9	CASSWRTSGYQETQYF
TRBJ2-1	TRBV27	CASSFWGSIDEQFF
TRBJ2-1	TRBV20-1	CSAWGEESSYNEQFF
TRBJ2-7	TRBV12-3/TRBV12-4	CASSLLEGEQYF
TRBJ2-5	TRBV25-1	CASTPGGQVETQYF
TRBJ2-1	TRBV3-1	CASSTSPAGTSIYNEQFF
TRBJ1-4	TRBV10-3	CAISETGPNEKLFF
TRBJ2-1	TRBV11-2	CASSLSSGGRNNEQFF
TRBJ2-5	TRBV6-5	CASSYFSGEETQYF
TRBJ1-1	TRBV3-1	CASSQDRDAVYTEAFF
TRBJ2-7	TRBV12-3/TRBV12-4	CASSSAAYEQYF
TRBJ1-2	TRBV4-1	CASSQGDYYGYTF
TRBJ2-3	TRBV28	CASSFRTSATDTQYF
TRBJ2-2	TRBV5-1	CATTLLDRGDTGELFF
TRBJ2-5	TRBV13	CASSTRTGQLETQYF
TRBJ2-3	TRBV5-5	CASSSTTDTQYF
TRBJ2-7	TRBV6-1	CASSELVRSSYEQYF
TRBJ1-4	TRBV12-3/TRBV12-4	CASSPQGQGDEKLFF
TRBJ1-3	TRBV7-9	CASSFGGNTIYF
TRBJ1-5	TRBV5-5	CASSLIADEQPQHF
TRBJ2-5	TRBV12-5	CASGLGLDDKLQETQYF
TRBJ1-1	TRBV15	CATSRRTGEAFF
TRBJ2-7	TRBV29-1	CSVEPYSGRPGEQYF
TRBJ1-5	TRBV4-2	CASSQAAEGDQPQHF
TRBJ2-3	TRBV7-2	CASSLNLGVADTQYF
TRBJ2-3	TRBV11-2	CASSSRDRVLDTQYF
TRBJ2-5	TRBV4-2	CASSRRLAGEGETQYF
TRBJ2-5	TRBV27	CAVATDGGAQETQYF
TRBJ1-1	TRBV9	CASSVSNSMNTEAFF
TRBJ2-1	TRBV4-1	CASSLSEGKQFF
TRBJ1-1	TRBV12-3/TRBV12-4	CASRFGRGTEAFF
TRBJ2-3	TRBV28	CASTFLVADTDTQYF
TRBJ2-1	TRBV27	CASRPTSGRGSYNEQFF
TRBJ2-3	TRBV6-1	CASSPWGGTDTQYF
TRBJ2-2	TRBV7-9	CASSPNTGELFF
TRBJ2-3	TRBV10-3	CAISESGLGLAGRTDTQYF
TRBJ1-5	TRBV2	CASSRGTGNQPQHF
TRBJ2-1	TRBV29-1	CSVEDGGTSGNNEQFF